These 7 T cell receptor beta chains originate from one sample sequenced in a study of blood T cell repertoires in COVID-19. The assay was immunoSEQ multiplex PCR, and TCRdb's table has in-frame clones only and misses some. In the table there are over 85,000 clones, about 85% of which are singletons. Sequenced input: peripheral blood. The source of these receptors is a man aged 55 to 69 with acute or convalescent COVID-19.

The rearrangement uses TRBV5-1 and TRBJ2-1, with 8 positions matching TRBD1. Losses at the gene ends were 3 bases for V and 3 bases for J; bases not matched to a gene: 5. The CDR3 length is 15 residues. Germline V lookup: CDR1 SGHRS, CDR2 YFSETQ. Here the CDR3 DNA reads TGCGCCAGCAGCTCCGGGACAGGTTACTACAATGAGCAGTTCTTC. This sequence encodes CASSSGTGYYNEQFF. Looking up the rest from reference TRBV5-1 and TRBJ2-1 gives the full variable domain: KAGVTQTPRYLIKTRGQQVTLSCSPISGHRSVSWYQQTPGQGLQFLFEYFSETQRNKGNFPGRFSGRQFSNSRSEMNVSTLELGDSALYLCASSSGTGYYNEQFFGPGTRLTVL.

V gene TRBV4-1 combines with J gene TRBJ1-4; a weak D match, TRBD1 (5 bases). This CDR3 region has 16 residues. The V gene lost 3 bases and the J gene lost 4 bases, with 15 bases spanning the gap. Germline V lookup: CDR1 MGHRA, CDR2 YSYEKL. CDR3 sequence reads: CASSQKLGLYNEKLFF. The DNA for the CDR3 is TGCGCCAGCAGCCAGAAACTGGGACTCTATAATGAAAAACTGTTTTTT.

This clone was seen once. The genes are TRBV5-6 and TRBJ2-7; TRBD2 aligns across 7 bases. Germline assignment: CDR1 SGHDT and CDR2 YYEEEE. After removal of 3 bases from V and 4 bases from J, the junction contained 10 bases not matched to a gene. This CDR3 is built from 15 residues. The CDR3 loop reads CASSSPVASGYEQYF. The CDR3 DNA follows: TGTGCCAGCAGCTCCCCTGTGGCTAGCGGTTACGAGCAGTACTTC.

This chain connects TRBV5-8 to TRBJ2-7; 12 bases are a match to TRBD2. This CDR3 spans 17 amino acids. Germline V CDR1 and CDR2: SGHTS, YDEGEE. The ends lost 4 bases at V and 2 bases at J; junction bases unmatched: 10. The CDR3 coding sequence is TGTGCCAGCAGCCCTATACTAGCGGGGGGATTAGCCTACGAGCAGTACTTC. This gives the protein CASSPILAGGLAYEQYF.

This chain links TRBV6-2 or TRBV6-3 with TRBJ2-3; D not certain. With 6 bases removed from V and 3 bases from J, the gap between germline ends came to 16 bases. CDR1 and CDR2 (germline): MNHEY, SVGEGT. This CDR3 has 15 amino acids. The chain's CDR3 is CASSPASRVTDTQYF. CDR3 sequence (DNA): TGTGCCAGCAGCCCAGCTTCCCGAGTAACAGATACGCAGTATTTT.

The chain uses TRBV15 and TRBJ2-3; D not certain. Germline V gives CDR1 LNHNV, CDR2 YYDKDF (reference sequence). V lost 0 bases to trimming and J lost 0 bases, with 10 bases between them. The CDR3 is made up of 16 amino acids. The DNA for the CDR3 is TGTGCCACCAGCAGAGAGGCGACATTTAGCACAGATACGCAGTATTTT. Translating gives CATSREATFSTDTQYF. The whole variable domain, filled in from reference TRBV15 and TRBJ2-3, reads DAMVIQNPRYQVTQFGKPVTLSCSQTLNHNVMYWYQQKSSQAPKLLFHYYDKDFNNEADTPDNFQSRRPNTSFCFLDIRSPGLGDTAMYLCATSREATFSTDTQYFGPGTRLTVL.

The gene calls are TRBV7-2 and TRBJ2-3; D is possibly TRBD2 (5 bases). Deletions cut 2 bases from V and 0 bases from J, with 9 bases between. Germline V CDR1 and CDR2: SGHTA, FQGNSA. The CDR3 has 15 amino acids. Here the CDR3 reads CASSLRLASTDTQYF. The CDR3 DNA reads TGTGCCAGCAGCTTAAGATTAGCGAGCACAGATACGCAGTATTTT.